This TCR beta chain was found in a study of early T cells in non-severe SARS-CoV-2 infection. CDR1 and CDR2 (germline): MNHEY, SVGAGI. V gave up 8 bases and J gave up 4 bases; unmatched junction bases: 14. The CDR3 is made up of 17 amino acids. The TCR library protocol attached unique molecular identifiers to the individual cDNA molecules. TCRdb used MiXCR to reprocess the 5' RACE reads, holding one entry per CDR3 protein. The sample holds some 64,000 distinct CDR3 sequences; 20% to 25% are singletons and the top ten take approximately 16%. The clonotype was recovered from an adult who was a healthcare worker with PCR-confirmed SARS-CoV-2 infection or an uninfected control (not recorded which). The specimen was whole blood, collected at baseline. The chain couples TRBV6-5 to TRBJ2-3, with TRBD1 identical over 11 bases. DNA for the CDR3: TGTGCCAGCCCTTCAAGCTCTGGACAGGGGGCGTCAGATACGCAGTATTTT. Protein: CASPSSSGQGASDTQYF.